This TCR beta chain was found in a study of OX40 agonist ivuxolimab in advanced cancers. The wider study: Ivuxolimab, an antibody that agonizes OX40 (CD134), was administered to the patients.

Trimming at V came to 9 bases and at J to 13 bases, leaving 10 bases not matched to a gene. Germline-derived CDR1 and CDR2 are SNHLY and FYNNEI. The CDR3 consists of 13 residues. Repertoires were generated with immunoSEQ multiplex PCR, while TCRdb's copy carries only in-frame clones and drops some. Altogether tens of thousands of clones are present, approximately 78% being singletons, with the ten largest covering approximately 5%. This clone was picked up a small number of times. The rearrangement links TRBV2 to TRBJ1-6, with TRBD1 identical over 9 bases. This material consisted of CD4+ or CD8+ T cells sorted from blood, taken in a trial of the OX40 agonist ivuxolimab. The clonotype was recovered from an adult with an advanced solid tumor such as melanoma, head and neck, liver or kidney cancer. The CDR3 loop reads CARGQGGERPLHF. The CDR3 DNA reads as TGTGCCAGGGGACAGGGAGGGGAGAGGCCCCTCCACTTT.